This T cell receptor beta chain comes out of a study of shared clonotypes between healthy human individuals. Regarding the study as a whole: Memory subsets generally showed lower estimated richness than naive subsets.

Assay used: immunoSEQ multiplex PCR; TCRdb lists only in-frame clones, some missing. The table includes over a million clones, roughly 97% detected once. From germline, CDR1 is MGHRA and CDR2 YSYEKL. Trimming took 4 bases from V and 4 from J, leaving 22 bases between them. The CDR3 is 18 residues long. Study donors comprised healthy, HIV-negative adults devoid of recent acute infection or vaccination. Remarks on this clone: Its target is unknown.

Sequencing used naive CD4+ T cells sorted from blood. Subset noted: CD45RA+ positively selected. This sequence joins TRBV4-1 and TRBJ2-2, with D unclear. This receptor was identified in a young man in good health. The CDR3 DNA reads TGCGCCAGCAGCCTCCTCTTAGCACCCGAAACCGGCACCGGGGAGCTGTTTTTT. This codes for CASSLLLAPETGTGELFF.